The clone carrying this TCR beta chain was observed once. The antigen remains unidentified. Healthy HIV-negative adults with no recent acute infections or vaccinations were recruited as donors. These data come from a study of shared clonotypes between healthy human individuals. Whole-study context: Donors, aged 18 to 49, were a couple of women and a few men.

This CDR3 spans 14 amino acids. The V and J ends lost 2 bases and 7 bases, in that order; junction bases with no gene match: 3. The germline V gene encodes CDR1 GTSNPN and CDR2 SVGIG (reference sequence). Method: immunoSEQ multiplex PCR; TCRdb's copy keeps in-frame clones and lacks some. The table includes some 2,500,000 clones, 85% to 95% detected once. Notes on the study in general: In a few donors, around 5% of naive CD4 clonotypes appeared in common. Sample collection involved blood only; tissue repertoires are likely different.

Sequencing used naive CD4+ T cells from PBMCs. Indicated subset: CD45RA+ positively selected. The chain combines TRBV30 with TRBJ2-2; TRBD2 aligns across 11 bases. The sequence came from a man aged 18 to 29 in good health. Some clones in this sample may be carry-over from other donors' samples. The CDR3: CAWSIGLAGGELFF. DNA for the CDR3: TGTGCCTGGAGTATCGGACTAGCGGGCGGGGAGCTGTTTTTT.